The rows below give T cell receptor beta chains drawn from one sample of a study of control samples from healthy donors and cancer patients. This table comes from immunoSEQ multiplex PCR, and its TCRdb copy is limited to in-frame clones, with some not included. The table has under 20,000 clones, roughly 84% seen once; the top ten hold roughly 11%. Sequences were obtained from PBMCs. The source of these receptors is a woman aged 65 to 85 with colorectal cancer. CDR3s include the opening cysteine and the closing phenylalanine or tryptophan. D genes are given only for firm matches. A clone size is listed for some rows: how often the clone was seen (once, few, many), or a class if it is expanded.

D gene | J gene | V gene | CDR3 length | clone size | CDR3 protein | CDR3 DNA
TRBD2 | TRBJ2-1 | TRBV7-9 | 15 | - | CASSPSGSNYNEQFF | TGTGCCAGCAGCCCTAGCGGGAGTAACTACAATGAGCAGTTCTTC
TRBD2 | TRBJ2-2 | TRBV7-2 | 16 | once | CASSLVRSGGPGELFF | TGTGCCAGCAGCTTAGTAAGGTCGGGAGGCCCCGGGGAGCTGTTTTTT
- | TRBJ2-1 | TRBV19 | 15 | - | CASSRGESSYNEQFF | TGTGCCAGTAGTAGGGGGGAGAGCTCCTACAATGAGCAGTTCTTC
TRBD2 | TRBJ2-1 | TRBV4-1 | 18 | - | CASSLGLAPGSSYNEQFF | TGCGCCAGCAGCCTTGGACTAGCTCCCGGCAGCTCCTACAATGAGCAGTTCTTC
- | TRBJ1-5 | TRBV6-2/TRBV6-3 | 14 | - | CASSPRRDSQPQHF | TGTGCCAGCAGTCCCCGCAGGGATTCTCAGCCCCAGCATTTT
TRBD1 | TRBJ1-3 | TRBV9 | 16 | - | CASSVGGQGAGNTIYF | TGTGCCAGCAGCGTGGGGGGACAGGGTGCTGGAAACACCATATATTTT
- | TRBJ1-1 | TRBV6-2/TRBV6-3 | 12 | few | CASSYGYTEAFF | TGTGCCAGCAGTTACGGTTACACTGAAGCTTTCTTT
- | TRBJ1-5 | TRBV6-5 | 14 | - | CASRRTGRNQPQHF | TGTGCCAGCAGGAGAACAGGGCGCAATCAGCCCCAGCATTTT
- | TRBJ1-2 | TRBV2 | 15 | - | CASGPPTQGGYGYTF | TGTGCCAGCGGCCCCCCGACACAGGGTGGCTATGGCTACACCTTC
- | TRBJ2-3 | TRBV12-3/TRBV12-4 | 13 | - | CASTWGGTDTQYF | TGTGCCAGCACCTGGGGAGGCACAGATACGCAGTATTTT
- | TRBJ1-1 | TRBV6-2/TRBV6-3 | 16 | - | CASSSRGIALNTEAFF | TGTGCCAGCAGTTCGAGGGGTATAGCACTGAACACTGAAGCTTTCTTT
TRBD2 | TRBJ2-3 | TRBV9 | 15 | - | CASTFGTSGTDTQYF | TGTGCCAGCACCTTCGGGACTAGCGGCACAGATACGCAGTATTTT
- | TRBJ2-3 | TRBV7-9 | 15 | - | CASSLGGRDADTQYF | TGTGCCAGCAGCTTAGGGGGCAGGGATGCAGATACGCAGTATTTT
- | TRBJ2-1 | TRBV5-6 | 14 | - | CASIQGRILNEQFF | TGTGCCAGCATCCAGGGAAGGATCCTCAATGAGCAGTTCTTC
TRBD2 | TRBJ2-3 | TRBV27 | 16 | once | CASSPRTSGRTDTQYF | TGTGCCAGCAGTCCGCGGACTAGCGGGAGAACAGATACGCAGTATTTT
TRBD1 | TRBJ1-6 | TRBV9 | 16 | - | CASSDGPGQADSPLHF | TGTGCCAGCAGCGATGGGCCGGGACAGGCTGATTCACCCCTCCACTTT
TRBD1 | TRBJ2-7 | TRBV3-1/TRBV3-2 | 14 | few | CASSQAAGGYEQYF | TGTGCCAGCAGCCAAGCAGCAGGGGGCTACGAGCAGTACTTC
- | TRBJ1-5 | TRBV9 | 15 | - | CASSEGTLSNQPQHF | TGTGCCAGCAGCGAGGGGACCCTTAGCAATCAGCCCCAGCATTTT
TRBD1 | TRBJ2-7 | TRBV19 | 14 | - | CASSSGQGPYEQYF | TGTGCCAGTAGCAGCGGACAGGGCCCCTACGAGCAGTACTTC
- | TRBJ2-1 | TRBV12-3/TRBV12-4 | 13 | - | CASSFPGADEQFF | TGTGCCAGCAGTTTTCCTGGAGCCGATGAGCAGTTCTTC
- | TRBJ2-5 | TRBV10-3 | 12 | - | CAIGVDQETQYF | TGTGCCATCGGGGTAGACCAAGAGACCCAGTACTTC
- | TRBJ1-2 | TRBV7-2 | 16 | - | CASSTKALGVNYGYTF | TGTGCCAGCAGCACCAAGGCCCTGGGGGTAAACTATGGCTACACCTTC
- | TRBJ1-1 | TRBV6-5 | 13 | - | CASRHLSNTEAFF | TGTGCCAGCAGACATTTATCGAACACTGAAGCTTTCTTT
TRBD1 | TRBJ2-6 | TRBV5-1 | 17 | - | CASSLEGQGTGANVLTF | TGCGCCAGCAGCTTGGAGGGACAGGGAACTGGGGCCAACGTCCTGACTTTC
TRBD1 | TRBJ1-2 | TRBV2 | 16 | - | CASSEAIGQGIYGYTF | TGTGCCAGCAGTGAAGCTATTGGACAGGGGATCTATGGCTACACCTTC
- | TRBJ1-2 | TRBV4-3 | 14 | few | CASSQGRVNYGYTF | TGCGCCAGCAGCCAAGGGCGGGTCAACTATGGCTACACCTTC
TRBD1 | TRBJ1-2 | TRBV5-1 | 18 | - | CASRAGEGRAGTGGGYTF | TGCGCCAGCCGGGCAGGCGAGGGCCGGGCCGGGACAGGGGGCGGCTACACCTTC
- | TRBJ2-5 | TRBV27 | 10 | - | CASSCPPQYF | TGTGCCAGCAGTTGCCCCCCCCAGTACTTC
- | TRBJ1-1 | TRBV5-1 | 13 | - | CASKQTMNTEAFF | TGCGCCAGCAAGCAGACCATGAACACTGAAGCTTTCTTT
- | TRBJ1-2 | TRBV4-3 | 14 | - | CASSQDGYGRLYTF | TGCGCCAGCAGCCAAGATGGTTACGGACGCCTTTACACCTTC
- | TRBJ1-2 | TRBV2 | 17 | - | CASSSGGAVYVFYGYTF | TGTGCCAGCAGCAGTGGCGGAGCCGTATATGTATTCTATGGCTACACCTTC
- | TRBJ2-1 | TRBV6-6 | 12 | - | CASSYEGSEQFF | TGTGCCAGCAGTTACGAGGGGAGTGAGCAGTTCTTC
TRBD2 | TRBJ2-7 | TRBV6-5 | 16 | - | CASSYTTSGRTYEQYF | TGTGCCAGCAGTTATACGACTAGCGGGAGAACCTACGAGCAGTACTTC
TRBD2 | TRBJ2-7 | TRBV7-8 | 15 | - | CASSSRGAGGYEQYF | TGTGCCAGCAGCTCGAGGGGAGCGGGAGGCTACGAGCAGTACTTC
TRBD1 | TRBJ1-5 | TRBV2 | 14 | - | CASKATGSNQPQHF | TGTGCCAGCAAGGCGACAGGGTCGAATCAGCCCCAGCATTTT
TRBD1 | TRBJ2-7 | TRBV20-1 | 12 | - | CSASDRGTEQYF | TGCAGTGCTAGTGACAGGGGGACCGAGCAGTACTTC
- | TRBJ2-7 | TRBV6-5 | 13 | - | CASSPQDSYEQYF | TGTGCCAGCAGTCCCCAGGACTCCTACGAGCAGTACTTC
TRBD1 | TRBJ2-4 | TRBV7-6 | 14 | - | CASSLDPQGNIQYF | TGTGCCAGCAGCTTAGACCCACAGGGGAACATTCAGTACTTC
TRBD1 | TRBJ1-2 | TRBV7-6 | 15 | - | CASSATGTGEYGYTF | TGTGCCAGCAGCGCCACCGGGACAGGGGAATATGGCTACACCTTC
TRBD1 | TRBJ1-5 | TRBV4-1 | 16 | few | CASSRGQGGDNQPQHF | TGCGCCAGCAGCCGCGGACAGGGGGGGGACAATCAGCCCCAGCATTTT
- | TRBJ1-6 | TRBV7-2 | 13 | - | CASSPNENSPLHF | TGTGCCAGCAGCCCCAATGAGAACTCACCCCTCCACTTT
- | TRBJ2-7 | TRBV29-1 | 12 | - | CSVEGRDDEQYF | TGCAGCGTTGAAGGCAGGGACGACGAGCAGTACTTC
- | TRBJ1-4 | TRBV10-3 | 13 | - | CAIRGQEHEKLFF | TGTGCCATCAGGGGGCAAGAACATGAAAAACTGTTTTTT
TRBD2 | TRBJ2-1 | TRBV14 | 15 | - | CASSFSGSSYNEQFF | TGTGCCAGCAGCTTTAGCGGGAGCTCCTACAATGAGCAGTTCTTC
- | TRBJ2-1 | TRBV9 | 15 | few | CASSPIPGLGNEQFF | TGTGCCAGCAGCCCCATTCCGGGCCTCGGGAATGAGCAGTTCTTC
- | TRBJ2-6 | TRBV6-2/TRBV6-3 | 15 | once | CASSYWGAGANVLTF | TGTGCCAGCAGTTACTGGGGAGCTGGGGCCAACGTCCTGACTTTC
- | TRBJ1-5 | TRBV5-3 | 12 | - | CARSFQGISTHF | TGTGCCAGAAGCTTTCAGGGGATCAGTACGCATTTT
- | TRBJ1-3 | TRBV9 | 14 | - | CASRKGGAGNTIYF | TGTGCCAGCAGAAAGGGGGGCGCGGGAAACACCATATATTTT
TRBD2 | TRBJ2-1 | TRBV4-3 | 15 | - | CASSQEGGGRREQFF | TGCGCCAGCAGCCAAGAGGGCGGGGGGCGGCGAGAGCAGTTCTTC